This entry describes one T cell receptor (beta chain). Its antigen remains unknown. TCRdb reprocessed the 5' RACE reads and keeps a single row for each CDR3 protein, giving no DNA. Its listing shows 350,000 to 450,000 distinct CDR3 sequences. The data were taken from a study of T cells expressing NK-cell markers. Study-wide context: According to the study, TCR beta repertoires originated from sorted CD3+CD56+NKG2C+, CD3+CD56+NKG2C- and CD3+CD56-NKG2C+ T cells.

The CDR3 is 17 amino acids. Study-wide findings and caveats: Four of the donors also had these clonotypes leading their CD3+CD56-NKG2C+ fraction. Dominant NKG2C+ clonotypes in roughly six donors made up 1.0-7.0% of CD8+ T cells. Whether expanded NKG2C+ T cell clones were HCMV-specific remained unclear.

Sequences were obtained from blood T cells: a sorted CD56 or NKG2C T cell subset, CD4+ or CD8+ T cells, or bulk PBMC T cells (not recorded which). This receptor was obtained from a man between 18 and 69 years old in good health. This chain connects TRBV21-1 to TRBJ2-4; with no DNA, the TCRdb D assignment of TRBD1 cannot be verified. TRBV21-1 is a recognized pseudogene. CDR3 region: CASSKGGQGPLKNIQYF.